The clone carrying this TCR beta chain was seen ten or more times. The sample belongs to a study of T cell repertoires in cytomegalovirus infection. Trimming left V 4 bases short and J 10 bases short, with 5 bases between. This CDR3 spans 10 amino acids. CDR1 is MDHEN and CDR2 is SYDVKM in the germline V gene. TCRdb re-derived calls from the reads in MiXCR, one entry per CDR3 protein. The sample consists of approximately 180,000 distinct CDR3 sequences, roughly 20% of them appearing once. The gene calls are TRBV28 and TRBJ2-1; D gene unclear. The receptor comes from a human donor in good health (CMV status not recorded). Some clones in this sample may be carry-over from other donors' samples. The sequenced sample was PBMCs. The CDR3 reads CASSYTEQFF. CDR3 DNA: TGTGCCAGCAGTTACACCGAGCAGTTCTTC.